The present T cell receptor (beta chain) was sequenced within a study of CD8 T cells in ankylosing spondylitis. Study-level results: A TCR beta motif made of about eight highly homologous variants seemed typical of ankylosing spondylitis blood. Clones linked to disease, bearing a CD8+ phenotype, were relatively rare in peripheral blood.

Germline assignment: CDR1 DFQATT and CDR2 SNEGSKA (reference sequence). The CDR3 consists of 15 residues. V lost 0 bases and J 2 bases, leaving 12 bases between the germline ends. Scientists made TCR beta libraries using quantitative 5'-RACE with molecular barcodes. TCRdb processed the 5' RACE reads anew with MiXCR; each CDR3 protein has one entry. The sample records about 540,000 distinct CDR3 sequences, about 13% being singletons. With regard to this clonotype: Antigen: not known.

This TCR came from a male donor with ankylosing spondylitis. Specimen: blood, either unsorted or a sorted T cell fraction (not recorded which). V usage is TRBV20-1 and J usage is TRBJ2-3; D not certain. The CDR3 nucleotides read TGCAGTGCTAGAGATAGTGGGATACCCACAGATACGCAGTATTTT. Residues: CSARDSGIPTDTQYF.